The 2 T cell receptor beta chains presented below share a single source sample, sequenced in a study of cytomegalovirus exposure and HLA in healthy donors. Primers for the PCR totalled 60 Vbeta and 13 Jbeta. The assay was immunoSEQ multiplex PCR, and TCRdb's table has in-frame clones only and misses some. This table has 200,000 or so clones, over 60% appearing once. What was sequenced was PBMCs. The source is a woman aged 25-40 years in good health and CMV-seropositive.

Here the CDR3 reads CASSPGLNQETQYF. CDR3 DNA: TGTGCCAGCAGTCCGGGACTGAACCAAGAGACCCAGTACTTC. The chain is built from TRBV27 and TRBJ2-5; possible D gene TRBD2, 6 bases. This CDR3 region has 14 residues. V gave up 5 bases and J gave up 0 bases, with 10 bases separating them. Germline CDR1 MNHEY, CDR2 SMNVEV (reference sequence).

The chain uses TRBV28 and TRBJ1-1, with D uncertain. The germline CDR1 and CDR2 sequences are MDHEN and SYDVKM. The CDR3 contains 14 residues. V was pared by 5 bases and J by 4 bases, with 14 bases between. The DNA for the CDR3 is TGTGCCAGCAGTCCCGCAGCGGTACGCACTGAAGCTTTCTTT. As protein: CASSPAAVRTEAFF. The entire variable domain, with the rest obtained from reference TRBV28 and TRBJ1-1, is as follows: DVKVTQSSRYLVKRTGEKVFLECVQDMDHENMFWYRQDPGLGLRLIYFSYDVKMKEKGDIPEGYSVSREKKERFSLILESASTNQTSMYLCASSPAAVRTEAFFGQGTRLTVV.